The 30 T cell receptor beta chains reported below all come from one sample, sequenced in a study of shared clonotypes between healthy human individuals. Selected positively for CCR7 and CD45RO-negative, naive CD8 cells excluded terminally differentiated effector memory CD45RA+ cells. The repertoire was sequenced with immunoSEQ multiplex PCR; TCRdb's copy has only in-frame clones and lacks some. The table includes about 580,000 clones, 95% to 98% detected once. Sequencing was carried out using naive CD8+ T cells sorted from blood. These receptors were obtained from a man aged 25 to 40 in good health.

The chain recombines TRBV2 with TRBJ2-3, with 7 bases fitting TRBD1. V lost 8 bases and J lost 2; bases outside the gene matches: 4. Germline V gives CDR1 SNHLY, CDR2 FYNNEI. The CDR3 contains 13 residues. CDR3 bases: TGTGCCAGCCCCGGACAGGCCACAGATACGCAGTATTTT. Residues: CASPGQATDTQYF.

DNA of the CDR3: TGTGCCAGCAGCGTCTTGGGGGGCACAGATACGCAGTATTTT. Its protein product is CASSVLGGTDTQYF. The chain joins TRBV9 to TRBJ2-3; D may correspond to TRBD1 or TRBD2 (5 bases each). Germline CDR1 is SGDLS and CDR2 is YYNGEE. The CDR3 totals 14 residues. V shed 2 bases and J shed 1 base, with 8 bases lying between them.

This rearrangement joins TRBV15 to TRBJ2-4; weak D call: TRBD2 (5 bases). Looked up from germline, CDR1 is LNHNV and CDR2 is YYDKDF (reference sequence). This CDR3 contains 13 residues. Between the trimmed V and J ends, which lost 5 bases and 1 base, there was a span of 6 bases. The CDR3 here is CATSGEAKNIQYF. CDR3 in DNA: TGTGCCACCAGCGGGGAGGCCAAAAACATTCAGTACTTC.

V and J are TRBV27 and TRBJ2-7; D is uncertain. Germline V CDR1 and CDR2: MNHEY, SMNVEV (reference sequence). The CDR3 spans 15 residues. The V end was cut by 0 bases, the J end by 7 bases, with 16 bases between. The CDR3 loop reads CASSLSAGPFGEQYF. The DNA of the CDR3 is TGTGCCAGCAGTTTATCAGCTGGTCCTTTCGGGGAGCAGTACTTC.

About this clone itself: The sample has other DNA sequences that encode this CDR3 too. The rearrangement joins TRBV27 to TRBJ2-1; 11 positions agree with TRBD1. The CDR3 covers 14 residues. V was pared by 5 bases and J by 6 bases, with 3 bases of the junction left unmatched. Germline V lookup: CDR1 MNHEY, CDR2 SMNVEV (reference sequence). The CDR3: CASSPGTGGNEQFF. DNA for the CDR3: TGTGCCAGCAGTCCCGGGACAGGGGGCAATGAGCAGTTCTTC.

The chain recombines TRBV7-9 with TRBJ2-7, with D possibly being TRBD1 (6 bases). The CDR3 runs 12 residues. Germline CDR1 is SEHNR and CDR2 is FQNEAQ (reference sequence). V was clipped by 7 bases and J by 6 bases, with 13 bases between them. CDR3 residues: CASTIGTTEQYF. The CDR3 DNA is TGTGCCAGCACCATAGGGACAACCGAGCAGTACTTC. Full variable domain (remainder filled in from reference TRBV7-9 and TRBJ2-7): DTGVSQNPRHKITKRGQNVTFRCDPISEHNRLYWYRQTLGQGPEFLTYFQNEAQLEKSRLLSDRFSAERPKGSFSTLEIQRTEQGDSAMYLCASTIGTTEQYFGPGTRLTVT.

This clone has only one observation. This rearrangement joins TRBV11-2 to TRBJ2-1, with TRBD2 as a possible D gene (6 bases). CDR3 length: 16 residues. Between the trimmed V and J ends, which lost 4 bases and 1 base, there was a span of 14 bases. From germline, CDR1 is SGHAT and CDR2 FQNNGV. The CDR3 nucleotides are TGTGCCAGCAGCTGGGTGGGGAGGCCTTCCTACAATGAGCAGTTCTTC. It translates to CASSWVGRPSYNEQFF.

J is TRBJ2-3 and V is TRBV5-6; 7 nucleotides align to TRBD2. Germline CDR1 SGHDT, CDR2 YYEEEE. The CDR3 covers 14 residues. Trimming took 1 base from V and 7 from J; bases not matched to a gene: 6. The CDR3 reads CASSLPAGVNTQYF. CDR3 DNA: TGTGCCAGCAGCTTGCCCGCGGGGGTAAATACGCAGTATTTT.

This sequence joins TRBV6-4 and TRBJ2-3, with 7 bases fitting TRBD2. The CDR3 runs to 14 residues. J was trimmed by 6 bases and V by 4 bases; bases with no gene match: 7. Germline V gene lookup returns CDR1 MRHNA and CDR2 SNTAGT. The CDR3 reads CASSASWGGDTQYF. CDR3 DNA sequence: TGTGCCAGCAGTGCGTCCTGGGGGGGGGATACGCAGTATTTT.

V usage is TRBV2 and J usage is TRBJ2-7; D assignment may be TRBD1 or TRBD2 (5 bases each). Trimming pared 7 bases from V and 9 bases from J, leaving 25 bases between. The CDR3 spans 15 residues. The germline V gene has CDR1 SNHLY and CDR2 FYNNEI. This CDR3 reads CASNTGTVPILGQYF. In DNA form, the CDR3 reads TGTGCCAGCAATACCGGGACGGTCCCTATACTTGGGCAGTACTTC.

The chain links TRBV6-5 to TRBJ2-1, with 7 positions matching TRBD2. Per the germline V gene, CDR1 is MNHEY and CDR2 is SVGAGI. The trim removed 6 bases at V and 2 bases at J, leaving 7 bases unmatched. This CDR3 is 15 amino acids long. The CDR3 DNA follows: TGTGCCAGCAGCATGGGACTACCCACCTACAATGAGCAGTTCTTC. Its protein is CASSMGLPTYNEQFF.

J is TRBJ2-7 and V is TRBV2; possible D gene TRBD1, 5 bases. The germline V gene has CDR1 SNHLY and CDR2 FYNNEI. CDR3 length: 12 amino acids. Trimming took off 7 bases at V and 3 bases at J, with 10 bases between the two ends. The CDR3 spells CASKGQGYEQYF. DNA of the CDR3: TGTGCCAGCAAGGGGCAAGGCTACGAGCAGTACTTC.

The chain carries TRBV7-2 and TRBJ2-1; TRBD2 matches 9 bases. This CDR3 spans 17 amino acids. Germline V gene data show CDR1 as SGHTA and CDR2 as FQGNSA. After removal of 2 bases from V and 0 bases from J, the junction contained 5 bases not matched to a gene. CDR3 residues: CASSLMSSGTSYNEQFF. Written as DNA, the CDR3 is TGTGCCAGCAGCTTAATGTCTAGCGGGACCTCCTACAATGAGCAGTTCTTC.

This chain connects TRBV9 to TRBJ2-3, with 7 positions matching TRBD1. V shed 4 bases, J shed 2 bases, and the junction held 10 bases outside the gene matches. Germline CDR1 reads SGDLS; CDR2 reads YYNGEE. The CDR3 runs to 16 residues. The CDR3 sequence: CASSHRQGGFTDTQYF. The CDR3 DNA reads TGTGCCAGCAGCCACAGACAGGGTGGCTTCACAGATACGCAGTATTTT.

V gene TRBV7-2 combines with J gene TRBJ2-1; D unresolved. The ends were cut back, 1 base at V and 9 bases at J, with 10 bases in the middle. The germline V gene encodes CDR1 SGHTA and CDR2 FQGNSA. The CDR3 spans 13 residues. This CDR3 reads CASSLVGRVEQFF. CDR3 coding DNA: TGTGCCAGCAGCTTAGTTGGAAGGGTTGAGCAGTTCTTC.

This clone was counted a single time. The CDR3 protein is CASLGDSQLGKLFF. DNA for the CDR3: TGTGCCAGCCTAGGGGACAGCCAATTGGGTAAACTGTTTTTT. The chain combines TRBV7-8 with TRBJ1-4; 7 nucleotides line up with TRBD1. CDR3 size: 14 residues. Germline V gene lookup returns CDR1 SGHVS and CDR2 FQNEAQ. The V segment lost 8 bases and the J segment 11 bases; nucleotides outside the gene matches: 14.

The gene calls are TRBV11-2 and TRBJ2-5; D is possibly TRBD2 (5 bases). The ends were cut back, 1 base at V and 5 bases at J, with 11 bases in the middle. The CDR3 is 14 residues long. Germline V gives CDR1 SGHAT, CDR2 FQNNGV. CDR3 sequence reads: CASSLAPGGETQYF. The CDR3 coding sequence is TGTGCCAGCAGCTTAGCACCGGGCGGGGAGACCCAGTACTTC.

The rearrangement links TRBV7-9 to TRBJ2-4, with a tentative D call TRBD2 (6 bases). Trimming stripped 4 bases from V and 0 bases from J, with 7 bases between. The CDR3 spans 14 residues. Germline-derived CDR1 and CDR2 are SEHNR and FQNEAQ (reference sequence). Here the CDR3 reads CASSSGLAKNIQYF. In DNA, the CDR3 is TGTGCCAGCAGCTCGGGACTAGCCAAAAACATTCAGTACTTC.

The chain carries TRBV7-8 and TRBJ2-1, with D perhaps matching TRBD2 (5 bases). Germline CDR1 and CDR2: SGHVS and FQNEAQ. V was shortened by 8 bases and J by 0 bases, with 11 bases between the two germline ends. The CDR3 is 14 residues long. Here the CDR3 reads CASWSGSSYNEQFF. In DNA form, the CDR3 reads TGTGCCAGCTGGAGCGGAAGCTCCTACAATGAGCAGTTCTTC. The full variable domain, in which reference TRBV7-8 and TRBJ2-1 provide the parts outside the CDR3, is GAGVSQSPRYKVAKRGQDVALRCDPISGHVSLFWYQQALGQGPEFLTYFQNEAQLDKSGLPSDRFFAERPEGSVSTLKIQRTQQEDSAVYLCASWSGSSYNEQFFGPGTRLTVL.

Written as DNA, the CDR3 is TGTGCCACCAGCAGAGATTGGGAGGCGGGGGTGAGCACAGATACGCAGTATTTT. It specifies CATSRDWEAGVSTDTQYF. This chain uses TRBV15 with TRBJ2-3, with 7 bases fitting TRBD2. There are 18 residues in the CDR3. Germline V gives CDR1 LNHNV, CDR2 YYDKDF (reference sequence). The J segment lost 0 bases and the V segment lost 0 bases, leaving 9 bases of the junction unmatched.

The count of this clone is one. J is TRBJ2-7 and V is TRBV28, with TRBD2 matching over 10 bases. The V segment lost 2 bases and the J segment 3 bases; nucleotides outside the gene matches: 10. CDR3 length: 17 residues. The germline CDR1 and CDR2 sequences are MDHEN and SYDVKM. The CDR3: CASSLTALGTSVYEQYF. In DNA form, the CDR3 reads TGTGCCAGCAGTTTAACTGCTCTCGGGACTAGCGTCTACGAGCAGTACTTC.

The chain has TRBV28 and TRBJ2-7; TRBD2 is a possible D gene (6 bases). Trimming took 7 bases from V and 2 from J, leaving 18 bases between them. CDR1 and CDR2 from the germline V gene are MDHEN and SYDVKM. The CDR3 has 15 amino acids. The CDR3, as DNA: TGTGCCAGCACTCCCCTTAGCGGAGGGACCTACGAGCAGTACTTC. Protein sequence: CASTPLSGGTYEQYF. Full variable domain (rest looked up from reference TRBV28 and TRBJ2-7): DVKVTQSSRYLVKRTGEKVFLECVQDMDHENMFWYRQDPGLGLRLIYFSYDVKMKEKGDIPEGYSVSREKKERFSLILESASTNQTSMYLCASTPLSGGTYEQYFGPGTRLTVT.

This sequence joins TRBV5-5 and TRBJ2-7, with TRBD2 matching over 9 bases. Trimming cost V 3 bases and J 1 base; bases outside gene matches: 5. The CDR3 has 15 amino acids. CDR1 and CDR2 from the germline V gene are SGHKS and YYEKEE (reference sequence). The CDR3 reads CASSSLTSGSYEQYF. The DNA for the CDR3 is TGTGCCAGCAGCTCCCTGACTAGCGGTTCCTACGAGCAGTACTTC.

The chain has TRBV10-2 and TRBJ2-7, with 10 positions matching TRBD1. This CDR3 is built from 14 residues. The ends lost 6 bases at V and 4 bases at J; junction bases unmatched: 6. Germline assignment: CDR1 WSHSY and CDR2 SAAADI. Written as DNA, the CDR3 is TGCGCCAGCAGGAGCCGGGACAGGGGATACGAGCAGTACTTC. It specifies CASRSRDRGYEQYF.

The rearrangement uses TRBV6-5 and TRBJ2-7; 10 nucleotides align to TRBD1. The germline V gene has CDR1 MNHEY and CDR2 SVGAGI. The CDR3 is 14 residues long. Losses at the gene ends were 5 bases for V and 6 bases for J; bases not matched to a gene: 7. CDR3 sequence: CASSPGQGVVEQYF. The CDR3 DNA is TGTGCCAGCAGTCCCGGACAGGGGGTTGTCGAGCAGTACTTC.

V gene TRBV5-1 combines with J gene TRBJ2-7, with D perhaps TRBD1 (6 bases). Germline lookup yields CDR1 SGHRS and CDR2 YFSETQ. The CDR3 totals 16 residues. V was shortened by 5 bases and J by 0 bases, with 18 bases between the two germline ends. The CDR3 sequence is CASSSPKTGSSYEQYF. CDR3 DNA: TGCGCCAGCAGTTCCCCTAAAACAGGGAGCTCCTACGAGCAGTACTTC.

The gene calls are TRBV7-9 and TRBJ2-7; D is perhaps TRBD2 (7 bases). The V end was cut by 5 bases, the J end by 3 bases, with 17 bases between. The germline CDR1 and CDR2 sequences are SEHNR and FQNEAQ (reference sequence). This CDR3 comprises 15 residues. As DNA, the CDR3 is TGTGCCAGCAGCGTGGGGGCTAGCGGCTTCTACGAGCAGTACTTC. Encoded protein: CASSVGASGFYEQYF. Complete variable domain (other parts from reference TRBV7-9 and TRBJ2-7): DTGVSQNPRHKITKRGQNVTFRCDPISEHNRLYWYRQTLGQGPEFLTYFQNEAQLEKSRLLSDRFSAERPKGSFSTLEIQRTEQGDSAMYLCASSVGASGFYEQYFGPGTRLTVT.

V gene TRBV28 combines with J gene TRBJ2-7, with 7 bases identical to TRBD1. The CDR3 contains 16 residues. The V gene's germline CDR1 is MDHEN and CDR2 SYDVKM. Trimming at V came to 4 bases and at J to 0 bases, leaving 9 bases not matched to a gene. As DNA, the CDR3 is TGTGCCAGCAGTTCCTCGGACAGGTCCCTCTCCTACGAGCAGTACTTC. Translated: CASSSSDRSLSYEQYF.

The rearrangement joins TRBV7-2 to TRBJ2-5; 7 bases match TRBD2. In germline, CDR1 is SGHTA, CDR2 FQGNSA. This CDR3 is built from 14 residues. V dropped 7 bases and J dropped 2; count of bases not matched to a gene: 7. The CDR3 region has the DNA TGTGCCAGCAACACTGCGGGGGATCAAGAGACCCAGTACTTC. Translation gives CASNTAGDQETQYF.

The chain carries TRBV29-1 and TRBJ1-2; D remains ambiguous. The CDR3 has 12 amino acids. The V gene's germline CDR1 is SQVTM and CDR2 ANQGSEA. V was trimmed by 5 bases and J by 4 bases, leaving 11 bases between them. CDR3 nucleotides: TGCAGCGTTAAGGCGGCTGGCTATGGCTACACCTTC. Its translation is CSVKAAGYGYTF.